This record concerns one T cell receptor (beta chain) sequence. The sample comes from a study of shared clonotypes between healthy human individuals. Sequencing was performed with immunoSEQ multiplex PCR; in TCRdb, only in-frame clones are kept and a portion is missing. This table holds 1,400,000 or so clones, around 98.5% found once. CDR1 and CDR2 (germline): KGHSH, LQKENI. There are 14 residues in the CDR3. J lost 6 bases, V lost 0 bases, and 4 bases had no gene match. This TCR derives from a young man in good health. Material: naive CD4+ T cells sorted from blood. Indicated subset: CD45RA+ positively selected. The chain links TRBV18 to TRBJ2-7, with TRBD1 identical over 8 bases. The CDR3 reads CASSPPGQALEQYF. The CDR3 DNA is TGTGCCAGCTCACCACCGGGACAGGCACTCGAGCAGTACTTC.